The 14 T cell receptor beta chains reported below all come from one sample, sequenced in a study of blood T cell repertoires in COVID-19. TCRdb's copy holds only in-frame clones and misses some; the assay was immunoSEQ multiplex PCR. The sample consists of some 380,000 clones, more than 65% of them appearing once. Sequencing input: peripheral blood. These TCRs come from a human donor with acute or convalescent COVID-19. The donor label of this sample is uncertain.

The count of this clone is one. The rearrangement links TRBV5-5 to TRBJ2-7, with 10 nucleotides matching TRBD1. The V and J ends lost 4 bases and 5 bases, in that order; junction bases with no gene match: 9. This CDR3 has 15 amino acids. The V gene's germline CDR1 is SGHKS and CDR2 YYEKEE (reference sequence). The CDR3 region has the DNA TGTGCCAGCAGCGGAAACCGACAGGGGGCAAACGAGCAGTACTTC. Protein product: CASSGNRQGANEQYF.

The chain employs TRBV6-5 and TRBJ1-1; TRBD1 agrees at 8 bases. V shed 6 bases and J 2 bases; nucleotides not matched to a gene: 8. This CDR3 is built from 15 residues. Germline-derived CDR1 and CDR2 are MNHEY and SVGAGI. CDR3 in amino acids: CASSYLGQGNTEAFF. The CDR3 DNA sequence: TGTGCCAGCAGCTACCTTGGACAGGGCAACACTGAAGCTTTCTTT.

The chain joins TRBV7-2 to TRBJ2-1; TRBD1 matches at 8 bases. Germline loops: CDR1 SGHTA, CDR2 FQGNSA. V dropped 3 bases and J dropped 7; count of bases not matched to a gene: 2. This CDR3 is built from 13 residues. As DNA, the CDR3 is TGTGCCAGCAGCTTCACAGGGGGGAATGAGCAGTTCTTC. It specifies CASSFTGGNEQFF.

This clone was detected only a few times. The genes are TRBV7-9 and TRBJ1-1; D perhaps matches TRBD1 (5 bases). CDR3 length: 13 residues. CDR1 is SEHNR, CDR2 FQNEAQ, per germline (reference sequence). The germline V and J ends were trimmed by 1 base and 6 bases, with 9 bases remaining between them. The CDR3 DNA is TGTGCCAGCAGCTTAGGGGGGGTCCCTGAAGCTTTCTTT. This codes for CASSLGGVPEAFF.

This clone was counted a single time. This CDR3 is CATSRDGTGGGGYTF. The CDR3 nucleotides are TGTGCCACCAGCAGAGATGGGACAGGGGGTGGGGGCTACACCTTC. This chain uses TRBV15 with TRBJ1-2; 11 positions agree with TRBD1. The germline V gene has CDR1 LNHNV and CDR2 YYDKDF (reference sequence). V shed 0 bases, J shed 8 bases, and the junction held 5 bases outside the gene matches. The CDR3 length is 15 residues.

This chain connects TRBV5-1 to TRBJ2-5, with 10 positions matching TRBD1. CDR1 is SGHRS, CDR2 YFSETQ, per germline. This CDR3 region has 15 residues. Trimming took 6 bases from V and 4 from J; bases not matched to a gene: 9. CDR3 nucleotides: TGCGCCAGCACCTCGGGACAGGGGAGGCGAGAGACCCAGTACTTC. Translated: CASTSGQGRRETQYF.

CDR3 DNA sequence: TGTGCCAGAGCCTTTGGGGGGGCGAGGCAGCCCCAGCATTTT. Its protein product is CARAFGGARQPQHF. The rearrangement uses TRBV11-3 and TRBJ1-5, with a possible D match to TRBD1 (6 bases). V gave up 9 bases and J gave up 7 bases, with 19 bases separating them. CDR1 and CDR2 from the germline V gene are SGHNT and YENEEA. This CDR3 is 14 amino acids long.

About this clone: Within the sample, other DNA sequences also encode this same CDR3. The chain carries TRBV6-6 and TRBJ1-1; 11 bases agree with TRBD1. Trimming at V came to 0 bases and at J to 5 bases, leaving 2 bases not matched to a gene. This CDR3 contains 15 residues. Germline CDR1 and CDR2: MNHNY and SVGAGI (reference sequence). The CDR3 nucleotides read TGTGCCAGCAGTTACTCCGGACAGGGGGCGACTGAAGCTTTCTTT. Its protein product is CASSYSGQGATEAFF.

J is TRBJ2-5 and V is TRBV5-1, with 7 positions matching TRBD2. This CDR3 region has 14 residues. The trim removed 3 bases at V and 5 bases at J, leaving 7 bases unmatched. The germline CDR1 and CDR2 sequences are SGHRS and YFSETQ. This CDR3 is CASSSPTGGETQYF. The CDR3 DNA is TGCGCCAGCAGCTCACCTACCGGGGGGGAGACCCAGTACTTC.

This clone was observed a single time. At the DNA level, this CDR3 is encoded by other sequences in the same sample as well. The rearrangement links TRBV29-1 to TRBJ1-1; 7 nucleotides match TRBD1. Germline loops: CDR1 SQVTM, CDR2 ANQGSEA. Trimming cost V 7 bases and J 1 base; bases outside gene matches: 0. The CDR3 contains 11 residues. The CDR3 DNA sequence: TGCAGCGGACAGGGGAACACTGAAGCTTTCTTT. Amino acid sequence: CSGQGNTEAFF.

This chain uses TRBV27 with TRBJ1-2; unclear D gene. Germline V gives CDR1 MNHEY, CDR2 SMNVEV (reference sequence). Trimming removed 2 bases at V and 8 bases at J, with 12 bases between. The CDR3 is made up of 13 amino acids. The DNA for the CDR3 is TGTGCCAGCAGTTTAGGGCAGGCCTGGGGCTACACCTTC. This gives the protein CASSLGQAWGYTF.

The CDR3 DNA reads as TGCGCCAGTCAGCACAACAGGAACACTGAAGCTTTCTTT. Translating it yields CASQHNRNTEAFF. The V call is TRBV5-1, the J call TRBJ1-1; no firm D call. CDR1 is SGHRS and CDR2 is YFSETQ in the germline V gene. V was clipped by 8 bases and J by 1 base, with 12 bases between them. The CDR3 is 13 residues long.

The sample holds a few counts of this clone. The chain is built from TRBV28 and TRBJ1-1; D gene unclear. There are 11 residues in the CDR3. V dropped 3 bases and J dropped 10 bases, with 9 bases sitting between them. Germline CDR1 MDHEN, CDR2 SYDVKM. The CDR3: CASSFTRRAFF. CDR3 sequence (DNA): TGTGCCAGCAGTTTTACTCGGAGAGCTTTCTTT.

This clone appeared once. Other nucleotide sequences in the sample specify the same CDR3. The rearrangement joins TRBV5-5 to TRBJ1-6; 9 bases agree with TRBD1. J gave up 7 bases and V 3 bases, and 2 bases lay outside the gene matches. The CDR3 sequence is 14 residues long. Germline-derived CDR1 and CDR2 are SGHKS and YYEKEE (reference sequence). The CDR3 region is CASSSGTGNSPLHF. The CDR3 DNA sequence: TGTGCCAGCAGCTCCGGGACAGGGAATTCACCCCTCCACTTT. The full variable domain, with the rest looked up from reference TRBV5-5 and TRBJ1-6, is DAGVTQSPTHLIKTRGQQVTLRCSPISGHKSVSWYQQVLGQGPQFIFQYYEKEERGRGNFPDRFSARQFPNYSSELNVNALLLGDSALYLCASSSGTGNSPLHFGNGTRLTVT.